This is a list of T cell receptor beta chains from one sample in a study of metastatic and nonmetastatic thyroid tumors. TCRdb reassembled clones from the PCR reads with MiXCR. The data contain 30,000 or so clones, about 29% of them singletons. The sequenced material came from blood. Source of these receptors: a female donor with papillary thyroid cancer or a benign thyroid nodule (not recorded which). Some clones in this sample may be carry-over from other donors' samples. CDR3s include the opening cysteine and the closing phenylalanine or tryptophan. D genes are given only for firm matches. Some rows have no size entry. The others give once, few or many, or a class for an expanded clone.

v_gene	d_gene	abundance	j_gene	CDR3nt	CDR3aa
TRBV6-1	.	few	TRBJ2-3	TGTGCCAGCAGTCCCTACGCAGGGTGGGCGCGGTATTTT	CASSPYAGWARYF
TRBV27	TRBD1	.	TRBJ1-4	TGTGCCAGCAGTTTCTCCGACAGGGAGGGGGCAAAACTGTTTTTT	CASSFSDREGAKLFF
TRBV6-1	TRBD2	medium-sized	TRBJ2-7	TGTGCCAGCAGCTCGGGGGGGAGCGCCTACGAGCAGTACTTC	CASSSGGSAYEQYF
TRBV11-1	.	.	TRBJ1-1	TGTGCCAGCAGCTTCCCCAGGACGGGAGGGATTAACACTGAAGCTTTCTTT	CASSFPRTGGINTEAFF
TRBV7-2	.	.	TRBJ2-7	TGTGCCAGCCTTCCGGGATCTTTGGGCGAGCAGTACTTC	CASLPGSLGEQYF
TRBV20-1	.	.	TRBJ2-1	TGCAGTGCCAAAACCGGGTCCCGAGGGAATGAGCAGTTCTTC	CSAKTGSRGNEQFF
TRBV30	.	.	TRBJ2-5	TGTGCCTGCAGTGCGAGAATCGGACGTGCGCGGGAGACCCAGTACTTC	CACSARIGRARETQYF
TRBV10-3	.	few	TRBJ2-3	TGTGCCATCAGCATTAGCGTGGTGTACACAGATACGCAGTATTTT	CAISISVVYTDTQYF
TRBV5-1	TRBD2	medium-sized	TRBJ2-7	TGCGCCAGCAGCTTAAGCGGGAGTTATGTGAAGCAGTACTTC	CASSLSGSYVKQYF
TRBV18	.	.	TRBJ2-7	TGTGCCAGCTCACCTGCCGGAGACAGTCACTACGAGCAGTACTTC	CASSPAGDSHYEQYF
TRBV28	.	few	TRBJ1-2	TGTGCCAGCAGTAAGGCCTTAAACTATGGCTACACCTTC	CASSKALNYGYTF
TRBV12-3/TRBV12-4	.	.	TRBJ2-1	TGTGCCAGCAGTAGATCGGTTTCCTACAATGAGCAGTTCTTC	CASSRSVSYNEQFF
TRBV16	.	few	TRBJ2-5	TGTGCCAGCAGCCAATGGGGCAGTGAGACCCAGTACTTC	CASSQWGSETQYF
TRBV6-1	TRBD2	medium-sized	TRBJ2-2	TGTGCCAGCACACGACTAGCGGGGATCGGGGAGCTGTTTTTT	CASTRLAGIGELFF
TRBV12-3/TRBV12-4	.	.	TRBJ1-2	TGTGCCAACATCCCTTCCAACTATGGCTACACCTTC	CANIPSNYGYTF
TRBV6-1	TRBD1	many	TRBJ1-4	TGTGCCAGCAGTTCCTTGACAGGGGGAGGAGAAAAACTGTTTTTT	CASSSLTGGGEKLFF
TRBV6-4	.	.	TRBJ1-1	TGTGCCAGCAGTGACTCTTACAACACTGAAGCTTTCTTT	CASSDSYNTEAFF
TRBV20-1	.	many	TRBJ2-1	TGCAGTGTACGGGGTTTAGGAAATGAGCAGTTCTTC	CSVRGLGNEQFF
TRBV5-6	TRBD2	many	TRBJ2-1	TGTGCCAGCAGCTTGGCCGGACTAGCGGGGGGGAACTACAATGAGCAGTTCTTC	CASSLAGLAGGNYNEQFF
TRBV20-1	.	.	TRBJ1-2	TGCAGTCAGCGAGACAGTTCCAACTATGGCTACACCTTC	CSQRDSSNYGYTF
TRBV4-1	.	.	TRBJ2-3	TGCTTCAGCAGCCTTGTGGGGGGAGAAGATACGCAGTATTTT	CFSSLVGGEDTQYF
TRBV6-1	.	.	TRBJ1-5	TGTGCCAGCAGTGACTCGGAGAGGTATCAGCCCCAGCATTTT	CASSDSERYQPQHF
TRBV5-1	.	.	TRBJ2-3	TGCGCCAGCAGCTTGGTACTAGAGGGGGGGCCGGGCACAGATACGCAGTATTTT	CASSLVLEGGPGTDTQYF
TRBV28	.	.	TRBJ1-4	TGTGCCATCAGGAGACCCCTAGGTGGCCCTAATGAAAAACTGTTTTTT	CAIRRPLGGPNEKLFF
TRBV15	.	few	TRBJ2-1	TGTGCCACCAGCAGAGCTCCGGCAGGGGCATACAATGAGCAGTTCTTC	CATSRAPAGAYNEQFF
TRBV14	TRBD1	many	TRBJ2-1	TGTGCCAGCAGCCAATACAGGGGGGCGGGCAATGAGCAGTTCTTC	CASSQYRGAGNEQFF
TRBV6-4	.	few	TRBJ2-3	TGTGCCAGCAGCGGGATTAACACAGATACGCAGTATTTT	CASSGINTDTQYF
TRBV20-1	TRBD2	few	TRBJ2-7	TGCAGTGCTAGATCACCATCTAGGGCTAGCGGGGACCACGAGCAGTACTTC	CSARSPSRASGDHEQYF
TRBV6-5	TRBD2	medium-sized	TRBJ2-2	TGTGCCAGCAGTTACTCGGGACTAGAAGCCGGGGAGCTGTTTTTT	CASSYSGLEAGELFF
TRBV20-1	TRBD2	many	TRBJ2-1	TGCAGTGCGGGGAGTCTAGCGGGATTCAATGAGCAGTTCTTC	CSAGSLAGFNEQFF
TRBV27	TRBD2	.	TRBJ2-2	TGTGCCAGCAGTTTGTTTTCTAGCGGGAGGCCCGGGGAGCTGTTTTTT	CASSLFSSGRPGELFF
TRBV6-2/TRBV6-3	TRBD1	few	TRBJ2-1	TGTGCCAACAGTTTCAGAGGGGGCAATGATCAGTTCTTC	CANSFRGGNDQFF
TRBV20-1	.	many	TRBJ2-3	TGCAGTGCTAGAGATGCCCCAGATACGCAGTATTTT	CSARDAPDTQYF
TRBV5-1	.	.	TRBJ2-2	TGCGCCAGCAGCCGTACAGTGCTGAACACCGGGGAGCTGTTTTTT	CASSRTVLNTGELFF
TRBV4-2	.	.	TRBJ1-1	TGTGCCAGCAGCCAAGATATTAGGTCGGCTGAAGCTTTCTTT	CASSQDIRSAEAFF
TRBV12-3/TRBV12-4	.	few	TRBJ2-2	TGTGCCAGCAGCTTACCGGGATCTCTGCCCGGGGAGCTGTTTTTT	CASSLPGSLPGELFF
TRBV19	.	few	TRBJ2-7	TGTGCCAGTAGTATGGAACGACTATCATACGAGCAGTACTTC	CASSMERLSYEQYF
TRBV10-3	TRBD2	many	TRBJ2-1	TGTGCCATCAGCGATACTAGCGGGAGCCACAATGAGCAGTTCTTC	CAISDTSGSHNEQFF
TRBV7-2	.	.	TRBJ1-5	TGTGCCAGCAGCTTAGCGTCTAGCAATCAGCCCCAGCATTTT	CASSLASSNQPQHF
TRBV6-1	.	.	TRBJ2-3	TGTGCCAGCATGATGTCTGGGGGAGGGGGAGATACGCAGTATTTT	CASMMSGGGGDTQYF
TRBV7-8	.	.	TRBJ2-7	TGTGCCAGCAGCTTGACACTAGCTGGAGATTACTACGAGCAGTACTTC	CASSLTLAGDYYEQYF
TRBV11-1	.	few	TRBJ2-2	TGTGCCAGCAGTTTCAGGGTTGGAGACACCGGGGAGCTGTTTTTT	CASSFRVGDTGELFF
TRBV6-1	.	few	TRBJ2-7	TGTGCCAGCAGTGAAGGGCAGTTACCGGACGAGCAGTACTTC	CASSEGQLPDEQYF
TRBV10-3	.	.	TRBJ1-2	TGTGCCATCGGTGATTGGGGTAATGGCTACACCTTC	CAIGDWGNGYTF
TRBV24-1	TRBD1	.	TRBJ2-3	TGTGCCACCAGTGATACGGGACAGGGGTTTGAAACGCAGTATTTT	CATSDTGQGFETQYF
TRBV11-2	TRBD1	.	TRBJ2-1	TGTGCCAGCAGCTCCAGGGGGTGCTCGGACAATGAGCAGTTCTTC	CASSSRGCSDNEQFF
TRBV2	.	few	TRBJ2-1	TGTGCCAGCCCTCGACAGTCCGGGAATGAGCAGTTCTTC	CASPRQSGNEQFF
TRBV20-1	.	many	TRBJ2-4	TGCAGTGGCCATATACTAGCCAAAAACATTCAGTACTTC	CSGHILAKNIQYF
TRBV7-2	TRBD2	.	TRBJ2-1	TGTGCCAGCAGCTTAGCGGGGCTAGCGGGAGTGGATAATGAGCAGTTCTTC	CASSLAGLAGVDNEQFF
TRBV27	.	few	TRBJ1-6	TGTGCCAGCAGTTTAAGCCCCAGGGGCGGGGCCAATTCACCCCTCCACTTT	CASSLSPRGGANSPLHF
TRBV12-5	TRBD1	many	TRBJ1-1	TGTGCTAGTGGTTTGGTACCCATAGGGGACAGACTGAACACTGAAGCTTTCTTT	CASGLVPIGDRLNTEAFF
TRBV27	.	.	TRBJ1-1	TGTGCCAGCATTAGGGTAGTGGACACTGAAGCTTTCTTT	CASIRVVDTEAFF
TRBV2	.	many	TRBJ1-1	TGTGCCAGCGGACGGGGCAGCCAGAACACTGAAGCTTTCTTT	CASGRGSQNTEAFF
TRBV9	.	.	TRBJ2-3	TGTGCCAGCAGCGTCAGAGTCACAGATACGCAGTATTTT	CASSVRVTDTQYF